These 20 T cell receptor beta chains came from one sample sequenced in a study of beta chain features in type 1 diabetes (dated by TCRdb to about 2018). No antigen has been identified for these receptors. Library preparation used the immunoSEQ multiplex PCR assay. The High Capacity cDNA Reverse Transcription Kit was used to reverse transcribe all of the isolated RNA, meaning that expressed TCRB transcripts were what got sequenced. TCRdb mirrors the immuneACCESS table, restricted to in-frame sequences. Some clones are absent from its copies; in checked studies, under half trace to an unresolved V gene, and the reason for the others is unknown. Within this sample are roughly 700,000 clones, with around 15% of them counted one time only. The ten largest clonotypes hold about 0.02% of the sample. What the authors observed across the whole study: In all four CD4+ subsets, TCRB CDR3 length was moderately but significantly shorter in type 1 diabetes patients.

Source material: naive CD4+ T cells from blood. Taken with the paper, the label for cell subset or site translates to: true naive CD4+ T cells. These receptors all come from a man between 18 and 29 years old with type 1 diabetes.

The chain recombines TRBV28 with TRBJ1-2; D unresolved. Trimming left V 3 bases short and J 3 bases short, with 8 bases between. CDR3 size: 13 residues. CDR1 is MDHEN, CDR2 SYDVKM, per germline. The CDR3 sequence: CASSFIGYYGYTF. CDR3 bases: TGTGCCAGCAGTTTTATCGGGTACTATGGCTACACCTTC.

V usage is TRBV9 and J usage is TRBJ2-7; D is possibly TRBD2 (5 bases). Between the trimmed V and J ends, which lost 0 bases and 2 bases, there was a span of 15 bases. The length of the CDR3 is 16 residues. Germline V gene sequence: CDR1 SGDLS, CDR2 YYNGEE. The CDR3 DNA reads TGTGCCAGCAGCGTAGAAGAGGTAGCGTCGGCCTACGAGCAGTACTTC. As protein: CASSVEEVASAYEQYF.

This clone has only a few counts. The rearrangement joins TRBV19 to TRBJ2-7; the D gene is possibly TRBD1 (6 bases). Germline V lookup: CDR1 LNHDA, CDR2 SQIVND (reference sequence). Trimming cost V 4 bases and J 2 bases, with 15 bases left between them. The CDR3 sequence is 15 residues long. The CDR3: CASSTHRAGTYEQYF. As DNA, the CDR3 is TGTGCCAGTAGTACACACAGGGCAGGCACCTACGAGCAGTACTTC. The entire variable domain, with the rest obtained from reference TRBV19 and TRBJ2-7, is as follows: DGGITQSPKYLFRKEGQNVTLSCEQNLNHDAMYWYRQDPGQGLRLIYYSQIVNDFQKGDIAEGYSVSREKKESFPLTVTSAQKNPTAFYLCASSTHRAGTYEQYFGPGTRLTVT.

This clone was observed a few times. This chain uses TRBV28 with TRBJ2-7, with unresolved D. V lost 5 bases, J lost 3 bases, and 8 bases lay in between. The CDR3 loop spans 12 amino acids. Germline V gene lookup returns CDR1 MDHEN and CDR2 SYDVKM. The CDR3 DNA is TGTGCCAGCAGTGCCAAGGGCTACGAGCAGTACTTC. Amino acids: CASSAKGYEQYF.

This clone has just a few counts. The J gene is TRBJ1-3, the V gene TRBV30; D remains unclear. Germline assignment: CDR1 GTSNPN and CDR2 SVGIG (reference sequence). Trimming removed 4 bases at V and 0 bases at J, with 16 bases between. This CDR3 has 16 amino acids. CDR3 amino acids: CAWKKSIEGSGNTIYF. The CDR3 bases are TGTGCCTGGAAGAAAAGTATCGAGGGCTCTGGAAACACCATATATTTT.

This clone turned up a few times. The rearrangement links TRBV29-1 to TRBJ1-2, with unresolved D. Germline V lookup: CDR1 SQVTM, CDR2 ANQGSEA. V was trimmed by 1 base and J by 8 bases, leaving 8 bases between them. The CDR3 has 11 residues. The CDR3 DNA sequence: TGCAGCGTTGAAGTTTCGGGCGGCTACACCTTC. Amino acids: CSVEVSGGYTF.

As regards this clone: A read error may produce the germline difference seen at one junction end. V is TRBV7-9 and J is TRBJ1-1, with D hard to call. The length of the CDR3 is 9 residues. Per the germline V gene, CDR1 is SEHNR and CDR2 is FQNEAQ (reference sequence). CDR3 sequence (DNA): TGTGCCAGCAGCTTGGCCACGTCCTTT. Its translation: CASSLATSF. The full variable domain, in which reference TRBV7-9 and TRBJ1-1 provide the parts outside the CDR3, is DTGVSQNPRHKITKRGQNVTFRCDPISEHNRLYWYRQTLGQGPEFLTYFQNEAQLEKSRLLSDRFSAERPKGSFSTLEIQRTEQGDSAMYLCASSLATSFGQGTRLTVV.

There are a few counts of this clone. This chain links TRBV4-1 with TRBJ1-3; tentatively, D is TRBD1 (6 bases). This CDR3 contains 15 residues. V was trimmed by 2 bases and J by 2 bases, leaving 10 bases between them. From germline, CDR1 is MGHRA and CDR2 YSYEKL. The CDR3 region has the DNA TGCGCCAGCAGCCAACCGGGGGCGACTGGAAACACCATATATTTT. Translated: CASSQPGATGNTIYF.

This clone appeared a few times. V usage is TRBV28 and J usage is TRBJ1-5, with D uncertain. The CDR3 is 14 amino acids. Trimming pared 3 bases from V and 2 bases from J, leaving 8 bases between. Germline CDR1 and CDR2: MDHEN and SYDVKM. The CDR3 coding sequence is TGTGCCAGCAGTTTGCTCTCCGGCAATCAGCCCCAGCATTTT. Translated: CASSLLSGNQPQHF.

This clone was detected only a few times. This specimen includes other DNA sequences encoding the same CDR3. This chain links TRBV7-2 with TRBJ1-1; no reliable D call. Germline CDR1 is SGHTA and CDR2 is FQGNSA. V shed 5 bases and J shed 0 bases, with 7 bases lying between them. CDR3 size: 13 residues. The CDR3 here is CASSLEVNTEAFF. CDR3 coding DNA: TGTGCCAGCAGCCTTGAGGTGAACACTGAAGCTTTCTTT.

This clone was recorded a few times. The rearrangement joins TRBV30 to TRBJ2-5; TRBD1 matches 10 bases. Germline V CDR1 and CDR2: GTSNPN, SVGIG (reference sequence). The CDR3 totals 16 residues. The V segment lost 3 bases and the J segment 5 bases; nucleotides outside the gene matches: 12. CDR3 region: CAWSPRDRGRRETQYF. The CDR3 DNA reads TGTGCCTGGAGCCCGAGAGACAGGGGGCGTCGGGAGACCCAGTACTTC.

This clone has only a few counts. The CDR3 loop is CASSEGKGAASTDTQYF. The CDR3 coding sequence is TGCGCCAGCAGCGAGGGGAAGGGGGCCGCTAGCACAGATACGCAGTATTTT. This chain uses TRBV4-1 with TRBJ2-3, with 7 bases identical to TRBD1. With V trimmed by 5 bases and J by 0 bases, 11 bases remained unmatched. This CDR3 contains 17 residues. In germline, CDR1 is MGHRA, CDR2 YSYEKL.

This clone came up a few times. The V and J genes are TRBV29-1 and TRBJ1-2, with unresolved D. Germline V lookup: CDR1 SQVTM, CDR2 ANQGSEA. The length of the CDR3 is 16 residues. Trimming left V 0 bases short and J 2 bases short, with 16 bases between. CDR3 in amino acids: CSVEDRGGKPNYGYTF. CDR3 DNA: TGCAGCGTTGAAGATAGAGGAGGAAAACCGAACTATGGCTACACCTTC.

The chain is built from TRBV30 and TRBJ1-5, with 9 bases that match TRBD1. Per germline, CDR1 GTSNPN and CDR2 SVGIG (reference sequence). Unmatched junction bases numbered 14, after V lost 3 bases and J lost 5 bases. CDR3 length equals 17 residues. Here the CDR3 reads CAWRPPPDRGRHQPQHF. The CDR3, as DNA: TGTGCCTGGAGGCCCCCGCCGGACAGGGGAAGGCATCAGCCCCAGCATTTT. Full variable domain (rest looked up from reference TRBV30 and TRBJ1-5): SQTIHQWPATLVQPVGSPLSLECTVEGTSNPNLYWYRQAAGRGLQLLFYSVGIGQISSEVPQNLSASRPQDRQFILSSKKLLLSDSGFYLCAWRPPPDRGRHQPQHFGDGTRLSIL.

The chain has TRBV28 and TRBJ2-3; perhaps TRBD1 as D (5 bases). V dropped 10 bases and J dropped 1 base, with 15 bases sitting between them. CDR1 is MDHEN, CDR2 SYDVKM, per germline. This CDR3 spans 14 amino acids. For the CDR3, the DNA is TGTGCCACTCGGACACCCCAGGGCACAGATACGCAGTATTTT. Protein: CATRTPQGTDTQYF.

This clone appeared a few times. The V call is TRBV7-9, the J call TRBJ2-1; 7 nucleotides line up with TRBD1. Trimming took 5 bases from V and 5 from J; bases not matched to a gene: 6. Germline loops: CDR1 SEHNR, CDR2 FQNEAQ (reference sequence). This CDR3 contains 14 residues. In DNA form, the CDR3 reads TGTGCCAGCAGCGAAGGGGGCGGACACAATGAGCAGTTCTTC. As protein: CASSEGGGHNEQFF.

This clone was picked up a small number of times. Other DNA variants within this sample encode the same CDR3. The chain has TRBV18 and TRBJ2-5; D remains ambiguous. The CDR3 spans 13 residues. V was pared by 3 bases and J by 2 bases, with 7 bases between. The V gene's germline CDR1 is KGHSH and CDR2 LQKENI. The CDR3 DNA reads TGTGCCAGCTCACCTCAGGAGCAAGAGACCCAGTACTTC. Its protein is CASSPQEQETQYF.

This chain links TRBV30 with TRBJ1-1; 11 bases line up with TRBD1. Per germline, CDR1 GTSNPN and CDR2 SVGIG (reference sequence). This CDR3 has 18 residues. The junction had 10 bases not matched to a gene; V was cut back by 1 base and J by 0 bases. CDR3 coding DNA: TGTGCCTGGAGTGGGTCTCCAGGACAGGGGGCCCTGAACACTGAAGCTTTCTTT. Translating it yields CAWSGSPGQGALNTEAFF.

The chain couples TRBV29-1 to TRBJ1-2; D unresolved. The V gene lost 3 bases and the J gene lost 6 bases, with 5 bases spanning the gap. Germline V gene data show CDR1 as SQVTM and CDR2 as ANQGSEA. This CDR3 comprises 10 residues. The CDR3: CSVDGNGYTF. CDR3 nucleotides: TGCAGCGTTGATGGGAATGGCTACACCTTC.

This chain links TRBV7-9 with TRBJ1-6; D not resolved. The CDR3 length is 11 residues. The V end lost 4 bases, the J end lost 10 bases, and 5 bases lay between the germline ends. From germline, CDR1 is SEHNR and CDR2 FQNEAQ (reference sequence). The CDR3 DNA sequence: TGTGCCAGCAGCTACGAATCACCCCTCCACTTT. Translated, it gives CASSYESPLHF.